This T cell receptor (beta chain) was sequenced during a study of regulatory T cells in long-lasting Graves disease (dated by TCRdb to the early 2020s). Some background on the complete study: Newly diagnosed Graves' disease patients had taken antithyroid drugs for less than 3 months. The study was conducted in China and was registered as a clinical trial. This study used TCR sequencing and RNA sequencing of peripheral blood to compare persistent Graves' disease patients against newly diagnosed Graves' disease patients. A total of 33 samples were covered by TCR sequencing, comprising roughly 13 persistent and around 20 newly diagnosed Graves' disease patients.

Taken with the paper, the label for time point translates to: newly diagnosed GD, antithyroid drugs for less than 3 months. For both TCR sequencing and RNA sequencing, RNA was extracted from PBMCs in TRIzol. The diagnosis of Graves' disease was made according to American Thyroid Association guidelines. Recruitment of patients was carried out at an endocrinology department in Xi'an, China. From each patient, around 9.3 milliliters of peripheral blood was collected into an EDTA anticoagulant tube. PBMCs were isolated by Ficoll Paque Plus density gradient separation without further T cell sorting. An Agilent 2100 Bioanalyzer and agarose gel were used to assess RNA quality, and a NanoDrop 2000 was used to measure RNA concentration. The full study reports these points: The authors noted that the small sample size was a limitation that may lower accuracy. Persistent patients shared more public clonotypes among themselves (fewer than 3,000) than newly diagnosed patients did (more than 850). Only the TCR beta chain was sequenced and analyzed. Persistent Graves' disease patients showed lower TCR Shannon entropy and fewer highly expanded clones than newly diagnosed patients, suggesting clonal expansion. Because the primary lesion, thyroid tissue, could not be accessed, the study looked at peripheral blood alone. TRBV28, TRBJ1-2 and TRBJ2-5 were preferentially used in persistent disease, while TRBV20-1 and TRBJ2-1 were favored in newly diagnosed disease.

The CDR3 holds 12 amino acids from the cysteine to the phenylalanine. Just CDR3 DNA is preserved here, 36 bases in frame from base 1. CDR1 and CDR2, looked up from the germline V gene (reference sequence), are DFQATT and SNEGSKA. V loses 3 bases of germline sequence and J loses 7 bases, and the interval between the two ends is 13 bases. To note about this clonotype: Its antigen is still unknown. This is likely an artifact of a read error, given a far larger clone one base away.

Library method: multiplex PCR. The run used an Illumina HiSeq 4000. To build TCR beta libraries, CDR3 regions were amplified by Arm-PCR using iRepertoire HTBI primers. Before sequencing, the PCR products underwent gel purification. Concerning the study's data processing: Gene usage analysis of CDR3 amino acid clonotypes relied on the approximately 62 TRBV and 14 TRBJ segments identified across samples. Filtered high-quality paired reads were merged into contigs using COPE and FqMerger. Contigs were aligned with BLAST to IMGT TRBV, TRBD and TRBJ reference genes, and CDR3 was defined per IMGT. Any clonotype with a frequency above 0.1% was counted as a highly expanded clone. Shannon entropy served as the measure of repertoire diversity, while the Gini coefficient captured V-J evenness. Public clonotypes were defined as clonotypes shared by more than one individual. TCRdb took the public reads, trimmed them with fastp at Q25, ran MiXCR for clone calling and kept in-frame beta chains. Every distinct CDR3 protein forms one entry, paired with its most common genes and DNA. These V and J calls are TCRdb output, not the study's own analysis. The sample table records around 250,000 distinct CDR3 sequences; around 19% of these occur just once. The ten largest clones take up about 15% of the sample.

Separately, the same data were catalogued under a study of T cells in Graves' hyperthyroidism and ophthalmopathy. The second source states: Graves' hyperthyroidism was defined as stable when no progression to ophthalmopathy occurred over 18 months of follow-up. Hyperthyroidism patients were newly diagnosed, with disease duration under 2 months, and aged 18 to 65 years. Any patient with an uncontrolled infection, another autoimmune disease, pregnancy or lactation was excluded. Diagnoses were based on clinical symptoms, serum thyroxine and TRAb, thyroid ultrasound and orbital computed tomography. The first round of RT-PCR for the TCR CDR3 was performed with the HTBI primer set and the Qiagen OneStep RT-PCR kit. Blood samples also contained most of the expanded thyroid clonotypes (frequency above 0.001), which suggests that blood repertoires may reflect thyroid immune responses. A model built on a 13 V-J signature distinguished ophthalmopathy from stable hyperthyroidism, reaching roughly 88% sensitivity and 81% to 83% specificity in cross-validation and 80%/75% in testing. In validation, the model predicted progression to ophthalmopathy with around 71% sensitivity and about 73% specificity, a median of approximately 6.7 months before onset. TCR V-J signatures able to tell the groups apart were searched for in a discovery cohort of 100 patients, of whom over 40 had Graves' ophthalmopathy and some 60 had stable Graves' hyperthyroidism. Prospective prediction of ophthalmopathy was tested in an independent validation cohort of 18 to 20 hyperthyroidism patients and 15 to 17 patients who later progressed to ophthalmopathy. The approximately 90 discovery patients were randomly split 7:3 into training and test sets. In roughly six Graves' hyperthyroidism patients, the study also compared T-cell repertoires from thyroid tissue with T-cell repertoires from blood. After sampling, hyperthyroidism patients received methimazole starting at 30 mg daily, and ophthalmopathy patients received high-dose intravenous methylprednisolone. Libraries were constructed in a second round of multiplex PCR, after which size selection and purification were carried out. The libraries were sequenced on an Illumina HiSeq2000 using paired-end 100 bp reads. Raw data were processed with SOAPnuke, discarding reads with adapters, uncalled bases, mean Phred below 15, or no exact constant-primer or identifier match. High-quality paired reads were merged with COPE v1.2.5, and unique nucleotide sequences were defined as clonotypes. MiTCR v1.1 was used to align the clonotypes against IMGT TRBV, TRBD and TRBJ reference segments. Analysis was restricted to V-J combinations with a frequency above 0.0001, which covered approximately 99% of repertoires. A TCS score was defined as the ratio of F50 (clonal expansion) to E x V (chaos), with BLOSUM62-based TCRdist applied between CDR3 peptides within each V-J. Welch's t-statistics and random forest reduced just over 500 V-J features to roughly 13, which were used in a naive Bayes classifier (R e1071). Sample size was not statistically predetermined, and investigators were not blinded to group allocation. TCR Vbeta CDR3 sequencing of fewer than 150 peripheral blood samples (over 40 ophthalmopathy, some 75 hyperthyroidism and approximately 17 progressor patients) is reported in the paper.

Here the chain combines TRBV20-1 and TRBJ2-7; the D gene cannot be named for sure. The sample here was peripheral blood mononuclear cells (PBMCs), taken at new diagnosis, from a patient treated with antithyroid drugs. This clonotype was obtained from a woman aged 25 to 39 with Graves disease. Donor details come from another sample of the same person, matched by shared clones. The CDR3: CSASPRSYEQYF. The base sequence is TGCAGTGCTAGCCCCCGCAGCTATGAGCAGTACTTC.